The entry below describes one T cell receptor beta chain. The germline V gene encodes CDR1 MNHEY and CDR2 SVGAGI. This CDR3 comprises 15 residues. After removal of 8 bases from V and 6 bases from J, the junction contained 9 bases not matched to a gene. Original data processing: Counts of nucleated cells, estimated from reference gene primer amplification, were obtained. The repertoire was sequenced with immunoSEQ multiplex PCR; TCRdb's copy has only in-frame clones and lacks some. That table supplies the V and J calls and clone size; D and trimming were determined from the DNA. Among over 150,000 clones, about 79% were seen once, and the ten largest hold around 14%. This sample was taken from a study of blood T cell repertoires in COVID-19. Looking at the study overall: The cDNA or gDNA used as material had been derived from T cells, B-cell-depleted T cells, or PBMCs.

The sequencing sample was made of peripheral blood. The TCR originated in a human donor in a cohort sampled during active COVID-19. This sequence joins TRBV6-5 and TRBJ1-4; 10 nucleotides match TRBD1. The CDR3 loop is CASPGRTGGYEKLFF. In DNA, the CDR3 is TGTGCCAGCCCAGGCCGGACAGGGGGTTATGAAAAACTGTTTTTT.